The 32 T cell receptor beta chains below come from one sample, sequenced in a study of T cells after posttransplantation cyclophosphamide. The method was immunoSEQ multiplex PCR; TCRdb's version includes in-frame clones alone and lacks a portion of them. The repertoire holds roughly 18,000 clones, with 75% to 90% as singletons. The specimen was memory CD4+ T cells sorted from blood. The receptors shown here come from a man aged 25-45 years in good health and a related stem cell transplant donor.

The chain couples TRBV7-9 to TRBJ2-7, with a tentative D call TRBD2 (6 bases). In germline, CDR1 is SEHNR, CDR2 FQNEAQ (reference sequence). Trimming pared 5 bases from V and 2 bases from J, leaving 10 bases between. The CDR3 length is 13 residues. The chain's CDR3 is CASSGDFTYEQYF. Here the CDR3 DNA reads TGTGCCAGCAGCGGGGACTTCACCTACGAGCAGTACTTC.

This clone has only a few counts. The chain uses TRBV5-5 and TRBJ1-2; tentatively, D is TRBD1 (6 bases). Germline-derived CDR1 and CDR2 are SGHKS and YYEKEE (reference sequence). This CDR3 has 13 residues. Between the trimmed V and J ends, which lost 4 bases and 5 bases, there was a span of 12 bases. The CDR3 nucleotides read TGTGCCAGCAGCATGGACAGTACTTATGGCTACACCTTC. Residues: CASSMDSTYGYTF.

For the CDR3, the DNA is TGTGCCAGCAGTTTCCCCCTGAGGCCTGGATCGAGCAATCAGCCCCAGCATTTT. Its protein product is CASSFPLRPGSSNQPQHF. J is TRBJ1-5 and V is TRBV28; unclear D gene. This CDR3 contains 18 residues. V was shortened by 3 bases and J by 1 base, with 19 bases between the two germline ends. The germline CDR1 and CDR2 sequences are MDHEN and SYDVKM.

The genes are TRBV10-3 and TRBJ1-3; D gene unclear. Trimming took 4 bases from V and 0 from J, leaving 10 bases between them. This CDR3 spans 15 amino acids. CDR1 ENHRY and CDR2 SYGVKD come from the germline V gene. The CDR3 DNA sequence: TGTGCCATCAGTGCCGTTAGGAGCTCTGGAAACACCATATATTTT. Protein: CAISAVRSSGNTIYF.

The chain couples TRBV15 to TRBJ1-6, with D tentatively TRBD1 (5 bases). Trimming stripped 3 bases from V and 2 bases from J, with 11 bases between. Germline CDR1 and CDR2: LNHNV and YYDKDF (reference sequence). The CDR3 runs to 16 residues. CDR3 amino acids: CATSRQGSAYNSPLHF. The DNA of the CDR3 is TGTGCCACCAGCAGGCAGGGATCGGCCTATAATTCACCCCTCCACTTT.

This chain uses TRBV25-1 with TRBJ1-4; 8 positions agree with TRBD1. The CDR3 consists of 18 residues. Germline values: CDR1 MGHDK, CDR2 SYGVNS. J lost 2 bases, V lost 0 bases, and 8 bases had no gene match. CDR3 nucleotide sequence: TGTGCCAGCAGTGAATATTCTGGACAGGGAATTACTAATGAAAAACTGTTTTTT. Its translation is CASSEYSGQGITNEKLFF.

The chain carries TRBV28 and TRBJ2-5; 7 bases match TRBD1. Germline V gives CDR1 MDHEN, CDR2 SYDVKM. The CDR3 spans 16 residues. After removal of 2 bases from V and 5 bases from J, the junction contained 11 bases not matched to a gene. The CDR3 reads CASSLPGQPEQETQYF. The CDR3 nucleotides are TGTGCCAGCAGTTTACCGGGACAGCCGGAACAGGAGACCCAGTACTTC.

V and J are TRBV7-9 and TRBJ1-5; D is possibly TRBD1 (6 bases). Germline assignment: CDR1 SEHNR and CDR2 FQNEAQ (reference sequence). V lost 8 bases and J 2 bases, leaving 13 bases between the germline ends. The CDR3 consists of 14 residues. CDR3: CASPQGMGNQPQHF. CDR3 nucleotides: TGTGCCAGCCCCCAGGGGATGGGCAATCAGCCCCAGCATTTT.

The J gene is TRBJ1-1, the V gene TRBV2, with TRBD1 identical over 10 bases. Germline V gene sequence: CDR1 SNHLY, CDR2 FYNNEI. The length of the CDR3 is 18 residues. J lost 0 bases, V lost 6 bases, and 13 bases had no gene match. The CDR3, as DNA: TGTGCCAGCAGACGCAGACAGGGGGCGGTATCCCTGAACACTGAAGCTTTCTTT. It yields the protein CASRRRQGAVSLNTEAFF.

This clone came up a few times. The chain links TRBV27 to TRBJ1-1; TRBD1 is a possible D gene (6 bases). Trimming shortened V by 5 bases and J by 5 bases, and 12 bases separated the two germline ends. Germline values: CDR1 MNHEY, CDR2 SMNVEV (reference sequence). The CDR3 length is 13 residues. Here the CDR3 reads CASSVNRDTEAFF. In DNA, the CDR3 is TGTGCCAGCAGTGTAAACAGGGATACTGAAGCTTTCTTT.

This clone has only a few counts. The chain joins TRBV28 to TRBJ1-2, with D tentatively TRBD1 (6 bases). CDR1 is MDHEN and CDR2 is SYDVKM in the germline V gene. The V and J ends lost 2 bases and 7 bases respectively, with 17 bases between them. The CDR3 totals 15 residues. The CDR3 nucleotides are TGTGCCAGCAGTTTAGCCGGCGCGGGGGGCTTTGGCTACACCTTC. It is translated as CASSLAGAGGFGYTF.

About this clone: The junction departs from the called germline gene at one end, perhaps through a read error. The chain joins TRBV6-9 to TRBJ1-4, with D perhaps TRBD1 (6 bases). The CDR3 has 16 amino acids. Germline V CDR1 and CDR2: MNHGY, SVAAGI. CDR3 nucleotides: TGTGCCAGCAGTTATACGAGACAGGTGGGTAATGAGAAACTGTTTTTT. Its translation: CASSYTRQVGNEKLFF.

V is TRBV6-5 and J is TRBJ1-6; TRBD1 aligns across 8 bases. Germline assignment: CDR1 MNHEY and CDR2 SVGAGI. V was clipped by 5 bases and J by 9 bases; unmatched bases: 9. The CDR3 is 15 amino acids. This chain's CDR3 is CASSTLTGESSPLHF. The CDR3 DNA follows: TGTGCCAGCAGTACATTGACAGGGGAGAGTTCACCCCTCCACTTT.

V is TRBV5-5 and J is TRBJ1-1, with TRBD1 matching over 8 bases. Germline CDR1 is SGHKS and CDR2 is YYEKEE (reference sequence). The J segment lost 5 bases and the V segment lost 1 base, leaving 7 bases of the junction unmatched. This CDR3 comprises 15 residues. The CDR3 bases are TGTGCCAGCAGCTTGACAGGGGGTCCAGGTACTGAAGCTTTCTTT. Its translation is CASSLTGGPGTEAFF.

The V gene is TRBV7-3, the J gene TRBJ1-1; possibly TRBD1 for D (6 bases). CDR1 SGHTA and CDR2 FQGTGA come from the germline V gene. Trimming stripped 5 bases from V and 5 bases from J, with 15 bases between. The CDR3 covers 14 residues. The CDR3 DNA reads TGTGCCAGCAGCCCTCTAACAGGGTTTACTGAAGCTTTCTTT. Protein product: CASSPLTGFTEAFF.

The chain couples TRBV9 to TRBJ1-4; the D is unclear. Per germline, CDR1 SGDLS and CDR2 YYNGEE. CDR3 length: 14 residues. Trimming removed 0 bases at V and 8 bases at J, with 11 bases between. The CDR3: CASSVDGLHEKLFF. The CDR3 DNA reads TGTGCCAGCAGCGTAGACGGACTCCACGAAAAACTGTTTTTT.

This rearrangement joins TRBV7-3 to TRBJ2-5; TRBD2 aligns across 10 bases. Trimming cost V 4 bases and J 3 bases; bases outside gene matches: 11. In germline, CDR1 is SGHTA, CDR2 FQGTGA. The CDR3 runs to 17 residues. CDR3 in DNA: TGTGCCAGCAGCTCGTTGGGGGGTAGCGGGGGGAAAGAGACCCAGTACTTC. Encoded protein: CASSSLGGSGGKETQYF.

The rearrangement uses TRBV6-6 and TRBJ2-5; D not resolved. The J call may be mistaken, given a closer DNA end match to TRBJ2-7. Germline values: CDR1 MNHNY, CDR2 SVGAGI (reference sequence). The CDR3 has 15 amino acids. DNA of the CDR3: TGTGCCAGCAGTTACAGCCAGGCGAGCTCCTACGAGCAGTACTTC. Its protein is CASSYSQASSYEQYF.

The rearrangement links TRBV6-5 to TRBJ2-1; the D gene is possibly TRBD2 (5 bases). Trimming left V 5 bases short and J 9 bases short, with 17 bases between. The CDR3 runs to 14 residues. Germline values: CDR1 MNHEY, CDR2 SVGAGI. CDR3 sequence (DNA): TGTGCCAGCAGTGAAGGTCGGGGTGGGAGTGAGCAGTTCTTC. The encoded protein is CASSEGRGGSEQFF.

The chain carries TRBV5-6 and TRBJ2-3; TRBD1 might be the D (6 bases). The CDR3 loop spans 16 amino acids. Trimming shortened V by 0 bases and J by 5 bases, and 16 bases separated the two germline ends. From germline, CDR1 is SGHDT and CDR2 YYEEEE. The CDR3 loop is CASSLAFRGTEDTQYF. Written as DNA, the CDR3 is TGTGCCAGCAGCTTGGCCTTTAGGGGGACGGAAGATACGCAGTATTTT.

Of note for this clone: Distinct nucleotide sequences in the sample also encode this CDR3. V gene TRBV4-1 combines with J gene TRBJ2-7, with 8 bases matching TRBD2. Trimming took 1 base from V and 3 from J; bases not matched to a gene: 5. CDR3 length: 15 residues. The germline gives CDR1 MGHRA, CDR2 YSYEKL. The CDR3 loop is CASSQGGLARYEQYF. The CDR3 nucleotides read TGCGCCAGCAGCCAAGGCGGACTAGCCCGCTACGAGCAGTACTTC.

This clone has only one observation. The chain joins TRBV28 to TRBJ2-2, with 13 positions matching TRBD2. Germline CDR1 and CDR2: MDHEN and SYDVKM. The CDR3 is 15 residues long. With 6 bases clipped from V and 8 bases from J, the junction kept 6 bases outside the gene matches. The CDR3 region is CASSPGTSGAGELFF. In DNA form, the CDR3 reads TGTGCCAGCAGCCCAGGGACTAGCGGGGCGGGGGAGCTGTTTTTT.

The rearrangement links TRBV19 to TRBJ2-7; D perhaps matches TRBD2 (6 bases). Per the germline V gene, CDR1 is LNHDA and CDR2 is SQIVND (reference sequence). V was pared by 3 bases and J by 7 bases, with 16 bases between. The CDR3 is made up of 14 amino acids. CDR3 DNA: TGTGCCAGTAGTATTTTGACAGACGCGGGGGAGCAGTACTTC. This codes for CASSILTDAGEQYF.

This clone was observed a single time. V and J are TRBV6-7 and TRBJ2-1, with 7 bases fitting TRBD1. TRBV6-7 is an ORF for which the function is uncertain. The CDR3 loop spans 16 amino acids. V lost 8 bases, J lost 1 base, and 11 bases stayed unmatched. The CDR3 coding sequence is TGTGCCAGCTCTCCGCGACAGGGACGATCCTACAATGAGCAGTTCTTC. This encodes CASSPRQGRSYNEQFF.

The J gene is TRBJ1-1, the V gene TRBV5-5, with 9 bases that match TRBD1. Germline CDR1 and CDR2: SGHKS and YYEKEE (reference sequence). The CDR3 has 18 residues. The junction had 11 bases not matched to a gene; V was cut back by 0 bases and J by 2 bases. The CDR3 sequence: CASSLVLTGGRGNTEAFF. Written as DNA, the CDR3 is TGTGCCAGCAGCTTGGTGCTTACAGGGGGCCGGGGTAACACTGAAGCTTTCTTT.

The chain employs TRBV19 and TRBJ1-2; 9 nucleotides match TRBD1. V dropped 9 bases and J dropped 1; count of bases not matched to a gene: 9. The CDR3 spans 15 residues. In germline, CDR1 is LNHDA, CDR2 SQIVND (reference sequence). For the CDR3, the DNA is TGTGCCAGGGGGAGGAGGGACAGGGATAACTATGGCTACACCTTC. Its protein product is CARGRRDRDNYGYTF.

V usage is TRBV25-1 and J usage is TRBJ1-1; tentative D call: TRBD1 (5 bases). Germline CDR1 reads MGHDK; CDR2 reads SYGVNS. The V gene lost 4 bases and the J gene lost 4 bases, with 16 bases spanning the gap. The CDR3 has 15 amino acids. The CDR3, as DNA: TGTGCCAGCAGTGGGGGGGGTGTTTTTGGCACTGAAGCTTTCTTT. Amino acid sequence: CASSGGGVFGTEAFF.

This chain uses TRBV28 with TRBJ1-2, with 9 bases lining up with TRBD1. V was clipped by 10 bases and J by 6 bases; unmatched bases: 3. The CDR3 contains 11 residues. Germline-derived CDR1 and CDR2 are MDHEN and SYDVKM. The CDR3 reads CAIGQGHGYTF. The CDR3 DNA sequence: TGTGCCATCGGACAGGGGCATGGCTACACCTTC.

CDR3 nucleotides: TGTGCCAGCAGTGGGACTAGCGGGGGGACCCAGTACTTC. Encoded protein: CASSGTSGGTQYF. This chain links TRBV2 with TRBJ2-5; the match to TRBD2 covers 13 bases. This CDR3 has 13 amino acids. Germline V gives CDR1 SNHLY, CDR2 FYNNEI. V shed 4 bases, J shed 7 bases, and the junction held 0 bases outside the gene matches. Complete variable domain (other parts from reference TRBV2 and TRBJ2-5): EPEVTQTPSHQVTQMGQEVILRCVPISNHLYFYWYRQILGQKVEFLVSFYNNEISEKSEIFDDQFSVERPDGSNFTLKIRSTKLEDSAMYFCASSGTSGGTQYFGPGTRLLVL.

This sequence joins TRBV19 and TRBJ2-3; TRBD2 matches 7 bases. V shed 5 bases and J 6 bases; nucleotides not matched to a gene: 5. Per the germline V gene, CDR1 is LNHDA and CDR2 is SQIVND (reference sequence). This CDR3 has 13 residues. CDR3 coding DNA: TGTGCCAGTAGTTCATCCGGGAGGGATACGCAGTATTTT. It codes for CASSSSGRDTQYF.

The chain employs TRBV28 and TRBJ1-4; 7 nucleotides agree with TRBD1. With V trimmed by 6 bases and J by 3 bases, 13 bases remained unmatched. The CDR3 runs to 17 residues. The germline V gene has CDR1 MDHEN and CDR2 SYDVKM. The DNA of the CDR3 is TGTGCCAGCAGCTTCTCGGACAGGAGAAACCCTAATGAAAAACTGTTTTTT. Protein sequence: CASSFSDRRNPNEKLFF. Using reference TRBV28 and TRBJ1-4 for the parts outside the CDR3, the full variable domain is DVKVTQSSRYLVKRTGEKVFLECVQDMDHENMFWYRQDPGLGLRLIYFSYDVKMKEKGDIPEGYSVSREKKERFSLILESASTNQTSMYLCASSFSDRRNPNEKLFFGSGTQLSVL.

This sequence joins TRBV4-3 and TRBJ2-3; 7 bases align to TRBD2. Trimming removed 4 bases from V and 0 bases from J; junction bases left unmatched: 4. The CDR3 extends over 15 amino acids. Germline CDR1 reads LGHNA; CDR2 reads YSLEER. The CDR3 DNA is TGCGCCAGCAGCCGCGGGGGAGCTAGCACAGATACGCAGTATTTT. Translated: CASSRGGASTDTQYF.